This TCR beta chain originates from a study of T cells in Graves' hyperthyroidism and ophthalmopathy. Amplification yielded TCR beta CDR3 regions, with RNA transcripts as the source. The TCR CDR3 first-round RT-PCR relied on the HTBI primer set. A single record per CDR3 protein comes from TCRdb applying MiXCR to the multiplex PCR reads. The sample holds roughly 700,000 distinct CDR3 sequences, 12% to 15% seen once. The CDR3 sequence is 15 residues long. Germline CDR1 and CDR2: MNHNS and SASEGT. Germline trimming cut 5 bases from V and 3 bases from J; bases unmatched to any gene: 5. This clonotype appeared a few times. Exclusion criteria comprised uncontrolled infection, other autoimmune disease, pregnancy or lactation.

This clonotype originated in a woman aged 18-29 years with Graves' hyperthyroidism. The chain joins TRBV6-1 to TRBJ1-4; TRBD1 agrees at 8 bases. The sample consisted of blood. The CDR3 here is CASSPQGAPNEKLFF. The CDR3 nucleotides read TGTGCCAGCAGTCCTCAGGGGGCTCCTAATGAAAAACTGTTTTTT.